The 5 T cell receptor beta chains listed next were all sequenced from one sample in a study of T cell responses to AZD1222 COVID-19 vaccine. Sequencing was performed with immunoSEQ multiplex PCR; in TCRdb, only in-frame clones are kept and a portion is missing. The table has more than 95,000 clones, 88% seen once. The material was peripheral blood, obtained on day 0 of AZD1222 vaccination. All receptors come from an adult in good health.

This clone was detected only once. The chain carries TRBV18 and TRBJ2-1, with 9 bases identical to TRBD1. The V segment lost 2 bases and the J segment 9 bases; nucleotides outside the gene matches: 8. The germline CDR1 and CDR2 sequences are KGHSH and LQKENI. The CDR3 is 15 amino acids. The chain's CDR3 is CASSPSQQGAGEQFF. CDR3 nucleotides: TGTGCCAGCTCACCATCCCAACAGGGGGCAGGTGAGCAGTTCTTC. The full variable domain, rest sourced from reference TRBV18 and TRBJ2-1, is NAGVMQNPRHLVRRRGQEARLRCSPMKGHSHVYWYRQLPEEGLKFMVYLQKENIIDESGMPKERFSAEFPKEGPSILRIQQVVRGDSAAYFCASSPSQQGAGEQFFGPGTRLTVL.

This chain uses TRBV5-4 with TRBJ2-3; possible D gene TRBD1, 6 bases. V lost 4 bases and J lost 1, with 19 bases in between. Germline V gene data show CDR1 as SGHNT and CDR2 as YYREEE (reference sequence). The CDR3 runs to 17 residues. The CDR3 here is CASSPAMLGGRTDTQYF. CDR3 bases: TGTGCCAGCAGCCCGGCTATGTTAGGGGGACGCACAGATACGCAGTATTTT.

This clone turned up a few times. The J gene is TRBJ2-1, the V gene TRBV5-1; 7 bases map to TRBD2. The length of the CDR3 is 16 residues. V was pared by 4 bases and J by 6 bases, with 13 bases of the junction left unmatched. CDR1 is SGHRS, CDR2 YFSETQ, per germline. CDR3 nucleotide sequence: TGCGCCAGCAGCACTACGGGACTAAGGGGTACCAATGAGCAGTTCTTC. This translates into CASSTTGLRGTNEQFF.

The chain joins TRBV5-1 to TRBJ2-1, with 9 positions matching TRBD2. The V and J ends lost 4 bases and 3 bases, in that order; junction bases with no gene match: 5. Germline assignment: CDR1 SGHRS and CDR2 YFSETQ. The CDR3 has 15 residues. The CDR3, as DNA: TGCGCCAGCAGCCGGGGACTAGCCTACTACAATGAGCAGTTCTTC. It encodes CASSRGLAYYNEQFF.

The chain uses TRBV24-1 and TRBJ2-3, with D unresolved. The CDR3 sequence is 16 residues long. Trimming stripped 0 bases from V and 0 bases from J, with 9 bases between. Germline CDR1 and CDR2: KGHDR and SFDVKD. The CDR3 spells CATSDLEFASTDTQYF. The CDR3 nucleotides are TGTGCCACCAGTGATTTGGAATTTGCTAGCACAGATACGCAGTATTTT.